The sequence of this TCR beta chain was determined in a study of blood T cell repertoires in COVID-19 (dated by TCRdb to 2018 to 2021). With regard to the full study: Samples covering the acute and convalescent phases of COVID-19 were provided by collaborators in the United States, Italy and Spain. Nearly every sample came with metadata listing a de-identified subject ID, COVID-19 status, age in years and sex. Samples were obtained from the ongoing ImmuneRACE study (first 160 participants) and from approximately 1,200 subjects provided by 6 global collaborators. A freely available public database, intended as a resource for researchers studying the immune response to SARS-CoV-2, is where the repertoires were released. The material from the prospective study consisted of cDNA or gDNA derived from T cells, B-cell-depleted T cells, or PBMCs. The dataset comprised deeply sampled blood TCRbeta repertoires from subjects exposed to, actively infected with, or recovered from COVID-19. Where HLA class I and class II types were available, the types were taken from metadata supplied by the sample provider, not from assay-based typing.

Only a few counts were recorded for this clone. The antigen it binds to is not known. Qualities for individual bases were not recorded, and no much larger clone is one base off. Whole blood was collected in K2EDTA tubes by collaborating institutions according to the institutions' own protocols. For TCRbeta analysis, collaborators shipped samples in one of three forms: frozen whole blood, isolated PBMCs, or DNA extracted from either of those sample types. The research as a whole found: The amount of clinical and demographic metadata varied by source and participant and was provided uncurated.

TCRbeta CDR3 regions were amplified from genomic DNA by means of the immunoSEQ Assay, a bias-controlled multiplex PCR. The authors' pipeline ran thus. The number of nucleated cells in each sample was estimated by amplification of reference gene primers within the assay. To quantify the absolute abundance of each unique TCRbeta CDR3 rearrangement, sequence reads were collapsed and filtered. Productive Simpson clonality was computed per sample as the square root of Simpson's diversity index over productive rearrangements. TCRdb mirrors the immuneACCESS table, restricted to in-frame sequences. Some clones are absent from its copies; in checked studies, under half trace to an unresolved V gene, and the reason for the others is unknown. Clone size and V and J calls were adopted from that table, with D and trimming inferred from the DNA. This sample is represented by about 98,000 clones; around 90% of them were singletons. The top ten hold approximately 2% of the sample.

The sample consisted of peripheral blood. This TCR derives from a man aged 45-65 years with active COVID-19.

The DNA reads as follows: TGTGCCAGGGACAGAGTATTTTCCGAGCAGTACTTC. The encoded protein is CARDRVFSEQYF. The chain joins TRBV19 to TRBJ2-7; possibly the D gene is TRBD1, per 6 matching bases. From the cysteine through the phenylalanine, the CDR3 covers 12 amino acids. Kept here is only the CDR3 DNA, which spans 36 bases and is read in frame from base 1. CDR1 and CDR2 are drawn from the germline V gene (reference sequence): LNHDA, SQIVND. V is shortened by 9 bases, J by 6 bases, and the region joining them spans 15 bases.